The present T cell receptor beta chain was sequenced within a study of T cell repertoires in cytomegalovirus infection. Study overall: Public TCR beta signatures indicated both CMV infection and matching HLA type.

Points on this clonotype: What it binds is unknown.

Trimming cost V 11 bases and J 2 bases; bases outside gene matches: 9. CDR3 size: 13 residues. Germline V gives CDR1 SNHLY, CDR2 FYNNEI. Study outcomes and limitations: Using cumulative public TCR beta family frequency, the authors identified those who carried CMV together with the relevant HLA. HLA-C-restricted, CMV-specific TCR beta clonotypes were dominant ex vivo.

TCRdb re-called the reads with MiXCR, one entry per CDR3 protein. This table has about 890,000 distinct CDR3 sequences, roughly 30% appearing once. The sequenced sample was cultured CD8+ T cells from PBMCs, obtained from culture after CMV antigen stimulation. The receptor was derived from a human donor in good health (CMV status not recorded). Some clones in this sample may be carry-over from other donors' samples. V gene TRBV2 combines with J gene TRBJ2-7; 7 positions match TRBD1. CDR3 nucleotides: TGTGCCGTACCGGGACAGCCAACCTACGAGCAGTACTTC. As protein: CAVPGQPTYEQYF.